This TCR beta chain was captured in a study of T cell changes during pregnancy in multiple sclerosis. Generated by immunoSEQ multiplex PCR, the TCRdb table keeps only in-frame clones and is missing some. The sample has 55,000 to 80,000 clones, 90% to 95% seen once. The CDR3 consists of 15 residues. Germline loops: CDR1 SGHNT, CDR2 YYREEE (reference sequence). V lost 1 base, J lost 6 bases, and 14 bases lay in between. The input for sequencing was peripheral blood, taken in the third trimester of pregnancy. The sequence came from a female donor with multiple sclerosis, enrolled in a pregnancy study. The chain employs TRBV5-4 and TRBJ2-1; D perhaps matches TRBD2 (6 bases). CDR3 residues: CASSLMTSAGNEQFF. The CDR3 region has the DNA TGTGCCAGCAGCTTGATGACTAGTGCCGGCAATGAGCAGTTCTTC. The full variable domain, rest sourced from reference TRBV5-4 and TRBJ2-1, is ETGVTQSPTHLIKTRGQQVTLRCSSQSGHNTVSWYQQALGQGPQFIFQYYREEENGRGNFPPRFSGLQFPNYSSELNVNALELDDSALYLCASSLMTSAGNEQFFGPGTRLTVL.